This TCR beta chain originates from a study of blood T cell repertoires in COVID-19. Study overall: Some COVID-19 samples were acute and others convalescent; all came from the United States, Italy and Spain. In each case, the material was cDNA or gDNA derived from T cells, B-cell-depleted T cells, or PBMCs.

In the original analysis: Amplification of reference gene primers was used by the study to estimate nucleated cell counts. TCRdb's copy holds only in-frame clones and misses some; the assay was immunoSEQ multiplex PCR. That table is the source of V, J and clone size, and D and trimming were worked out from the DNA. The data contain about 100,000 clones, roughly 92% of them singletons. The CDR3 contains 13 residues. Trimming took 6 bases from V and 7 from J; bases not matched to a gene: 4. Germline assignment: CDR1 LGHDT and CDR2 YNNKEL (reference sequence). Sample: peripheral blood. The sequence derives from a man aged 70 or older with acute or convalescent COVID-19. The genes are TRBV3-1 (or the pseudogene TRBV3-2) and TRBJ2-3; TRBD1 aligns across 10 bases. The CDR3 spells CASSRQGAYTQYF. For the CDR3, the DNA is TGTGCCAGCAGTCGACAGGGGGCATATACGCAGTATTTT.